This TCR beta chain was recovered during a study of cytomegalovirus exposure and HLA in healthy donors. The CDR3 contains 16 residues. V lost 0 bases and J 6 bases, leaving 18 bases between the germline ends. Germline CDR1 is LGHNA and CDR2 is YNFKEQ. The primer mix had 60 Vbeta and 13 Jbeta primers. Data came from immunoSEQ multiplex PCR; TCRdb stores just in-frame clones and leaves some out. The sample holds about 190,000 clones, around 67% seen once. The V and J genes are TRBV4-2 and TRBJ2-7; D is possibly TRBD2 (5 bases). Material: PBMCs. The TCR originated in a woman aged 25 to 39 in good health and CMV-seropositive. CDR3 bases: TGTGCCAGCAGCCAAGAGGGGAGCGGTGAGGTCGCCGAGCAGTACTTC. Protein: CASSQEGSGEVAEQYF.